Sequencing of this T cell receptor beta chain was carried out in a study of CD8 T cells in Susac syndrome. CDR1 and CDR2 (germline): SQVTM, ANQGSEA. Trimming at V came to 6 bases and at J to 4 bases, leaving 8 bases not matched to a gene. The CDR3 contains 14 residues. With random hexamers, reverse transcription was performed on about 0.5 to 1 ug of RNA. An immunoSEQ multiplex PCR amplified TCR beta CDR3 over 54 Vbeta and 13 Jbeta. MiXCR, applied by TCRdb to the immunoSEQ multiplex PCR reads, yields one record per CDR3 protein. The sample contains approximately 190,000 distinct CDR3 sequences, over 85% of which appear only once.

The specimen was CD4+ T cells from PBMCs. The rearrangement uses TRBV29-1 and TRBJ2-5; TRBD2 matches at 10 bases. The receptor was isolated from a human donor in good health. The CDR3 region has the DNA TGCAGCGTGACGTACTTAGCGGGGGGAGAGACCCAGTACTTC. This translates into CSVTYLAGGETQYF.